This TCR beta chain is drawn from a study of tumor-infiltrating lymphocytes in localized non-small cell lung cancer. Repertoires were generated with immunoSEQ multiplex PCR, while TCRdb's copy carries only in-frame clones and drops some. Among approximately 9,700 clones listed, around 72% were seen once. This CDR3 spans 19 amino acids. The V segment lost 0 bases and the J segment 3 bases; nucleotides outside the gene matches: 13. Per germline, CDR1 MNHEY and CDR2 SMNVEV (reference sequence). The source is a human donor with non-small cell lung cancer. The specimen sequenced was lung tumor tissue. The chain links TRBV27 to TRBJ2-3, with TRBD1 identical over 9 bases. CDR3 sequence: CASSLSAWGTGRGTDTQYF. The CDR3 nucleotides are TGTGCCAGCAGTTTATCGGCGTGGGGGACAGGGAGGGGGACAGATACGCAGTATTTT.